This TCR beta chain is drawn from a study of glioma-infiltrating T cells. The iRepertoire nested amplicon-rescue multiplex PCR amplified TCR alpha and beta CDR3s from RNA. Tissue mRNA or PBMC total RNA, 100-400 ng, went into one-step reverse transcription and amplification. TCRdb called the multiplex PCR reads again in MiXCR, with one record for every CDR3 protein. This sample has approximately 140,000 distinct CDR3 sequences, with about 22% found just once. The ends lost 0 bases at V and 4 bases at J; junction bases unmatched: 3. CDR3 size: 15 residues. Germline V gene data show CDR1 as KGHDR and CDR2 as SFDVKD. For this clonotype: The antigen is undetermined.

Study-wide results and caveats: Above-expected tissue-blood divergence occurred in all gliomas, most in low-grade ones.

This chain connects TRBV24-1 to TRBJ1-2; 8 nucleotides align to TRBD1. The source of this sequence is a human donor with low-grade glioma or glioblastoma, undergoing nonglioma brain surgery, or in good health (not recorded which). Specimen: glioma tissue, nonneoplastic brain tissue, or PBMCs (not recorded which). The CDR3 loop reads CATSDLTGGTYGYTF. The CDR3 nucleotides read TGTGCCACCAGTGATTTGACAGGGGGAACCTATGGCTACACCTTC.